This TCR beta chain came from a study of cytomegalovirus exposure and HLA in healthy donors. Study-level results: TCR association rates varied by HLA locus in a later analysis, with DRB1 highest and HLA-C lowest. There were some public TCRs occurring in many donors, but most TCR sequences were rare.

With respect to this clone: Its matching antigen is unknown.

Trimming at V came to 3 bases and at J to 5 bases, leaving 3 bases not matched to a gene. The CDR3 sequence is 13 residues long. Germline CDR1 SGDLS, CDR2 YYNGEE. Researchers ran the PCR with 60 Vbeta and 13 Jbeta primers. Produced via immunoSEQ multiplex PCR; TCRdb's table is partial and in-frame only. Here the sample spans 60,000 or so clones, roughly 71% being singletons. The receptor comes from a man in his forties or fifties in good health and CMV-seropositive. Sequencing used PBMCs. The chain has TRBV9 and TRBJ2-5, with TRBD2 identical over 8 bases. CDR3 bases: TGTGCCAGCAGCGGACTAGCGATGGAGACCCAGTACTTC. It translates to CASSGLAMETQYF.